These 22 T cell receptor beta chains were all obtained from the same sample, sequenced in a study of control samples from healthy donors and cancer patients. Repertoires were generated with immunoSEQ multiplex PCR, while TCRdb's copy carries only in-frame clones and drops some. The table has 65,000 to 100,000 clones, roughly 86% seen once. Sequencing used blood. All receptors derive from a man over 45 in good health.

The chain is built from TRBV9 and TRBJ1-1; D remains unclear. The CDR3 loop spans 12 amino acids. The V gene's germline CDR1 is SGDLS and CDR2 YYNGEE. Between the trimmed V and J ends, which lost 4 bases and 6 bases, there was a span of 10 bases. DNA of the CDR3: TGTGCCAGCAGCCCACCGGCTTCTGAAGCTTTCTTT. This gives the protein CASSPPASEAFF.

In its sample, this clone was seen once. CDR3 in amino acids: CASSDPQGGDTEAFF. The CDR3 nucleotides are TGTGCCAGCAGTGATCCGCAGGGCGGGGACACTGAAGCTTTCTTT. V usage is TRBV25-1 and J usage is TRBJ1-1, with D tentatively TRBD1 (5 bases). CDR3 length equals 15 residues. V lost 3 bases, J lost 3 bases, and 14 bases lay in between. Looked up from germline, CDR1 is MGHDK and CDR2 is SYGVNS.

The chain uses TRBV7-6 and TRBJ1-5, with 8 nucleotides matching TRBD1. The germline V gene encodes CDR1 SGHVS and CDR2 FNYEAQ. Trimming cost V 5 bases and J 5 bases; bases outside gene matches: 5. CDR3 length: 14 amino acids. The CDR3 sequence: CASSPNRGDQPQHF. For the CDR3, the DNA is TGTGCCAGCAGCCCGAACAGGGGGGATCAGCCCCAGCATTTT. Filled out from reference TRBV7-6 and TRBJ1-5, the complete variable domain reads GAGVSQSPRYKVTKRGQDVALRCDPISGHVSLYWYRQALGQGPEFLTYFNYEAQQDKSGLPNDRFSAERPEGSISTLTIQRTEQRDSAMYRCASSPNRGDQPQHFGDGTRLSIL.

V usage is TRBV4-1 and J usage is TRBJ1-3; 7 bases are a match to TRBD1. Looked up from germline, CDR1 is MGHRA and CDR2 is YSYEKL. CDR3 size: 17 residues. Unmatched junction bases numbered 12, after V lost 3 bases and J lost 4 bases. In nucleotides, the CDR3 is TGCGCCAGCAGCCAGGCACACGCAGGGGGAAAGGGAAACACCATATATTTT. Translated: CASSQAHAGGKGNTIYF.

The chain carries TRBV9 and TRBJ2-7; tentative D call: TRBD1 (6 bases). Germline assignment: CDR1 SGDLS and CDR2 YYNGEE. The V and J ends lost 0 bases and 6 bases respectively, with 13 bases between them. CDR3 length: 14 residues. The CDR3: CASSVAAGAAEQYF. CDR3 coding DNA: TGTGCCAGCAGCGTAGCTGCAGGGGCCGCCGAGCAGTACTTC.

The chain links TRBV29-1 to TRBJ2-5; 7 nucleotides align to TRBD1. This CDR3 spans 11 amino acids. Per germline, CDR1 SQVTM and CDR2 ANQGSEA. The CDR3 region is CRPDRFVTQYF. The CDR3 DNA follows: TGCAGACCGGACAGGTTCGTGACCCAGTACTTC.

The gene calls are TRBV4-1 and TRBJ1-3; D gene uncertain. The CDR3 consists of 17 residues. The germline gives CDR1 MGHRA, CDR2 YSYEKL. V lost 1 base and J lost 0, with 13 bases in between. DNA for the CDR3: TGCGCCAGCAGCCAAGGAGGAGGATCCTACTCTGGAAACACCATATATTTT. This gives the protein CASSQGGGSYSGNTIYF.

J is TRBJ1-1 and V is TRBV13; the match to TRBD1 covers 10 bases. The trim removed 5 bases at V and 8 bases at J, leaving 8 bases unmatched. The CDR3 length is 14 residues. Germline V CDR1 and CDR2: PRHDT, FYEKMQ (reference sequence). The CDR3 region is CASSPGQGIGEAFF. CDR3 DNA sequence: TGTGCCAGCAGCCCGGGACAGGGGATTGGGGAAGCTTTCTTT.

The CDR3 sequence is CASRPTGGNTIYF. The DNA for the CDR3 is TGTGCCAGCAGACCGACAGGGGGAAACACCATATATTTT. This sequence joins TRBV6-5 and TRBJ1-3; 7 positions match TRBD1. Trimming took 6 bases from V and 4 from J; bases not matched to a gene: 3. The CDR3 has 13 amino acids. Germline lookup yields CDR1 MNHEY and CDR2 SVGAGI.

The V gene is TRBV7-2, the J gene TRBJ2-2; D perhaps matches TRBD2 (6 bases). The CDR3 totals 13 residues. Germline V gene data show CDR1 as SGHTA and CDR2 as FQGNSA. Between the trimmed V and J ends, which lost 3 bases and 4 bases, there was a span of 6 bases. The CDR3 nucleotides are TGTGCCAGCAGCTTGGGGGGCACCGGGGAGCTGTTTTTT. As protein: CASSLGGTGELFF.

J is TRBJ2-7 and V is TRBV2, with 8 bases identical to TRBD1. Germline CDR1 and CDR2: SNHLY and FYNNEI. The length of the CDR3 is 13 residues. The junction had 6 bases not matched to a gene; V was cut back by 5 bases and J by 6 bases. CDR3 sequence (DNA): TGTGCCAGCAGTAGGACAGGGCGTGTCGAGCAGTACGTC. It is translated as CASSRTGRVEQYV.

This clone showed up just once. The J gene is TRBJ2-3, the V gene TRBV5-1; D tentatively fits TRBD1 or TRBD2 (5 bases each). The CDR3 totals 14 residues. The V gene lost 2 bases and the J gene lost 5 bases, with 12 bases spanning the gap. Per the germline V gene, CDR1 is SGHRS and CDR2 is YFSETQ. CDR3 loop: CASSLSRGEDTQYF. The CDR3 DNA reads TGCGCCAGCAGCTTATCCCGAGGGGAAGATACGCAGTATTTT. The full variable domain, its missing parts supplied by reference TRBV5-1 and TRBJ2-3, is KAGVTQTPRYLIKTRGQQVTLSCSPISGHRSVSWYQQTPGQGLQFLFEYFSETQRNKGNFPGRFSGRQFSNSRSEMNVSTLELGDSALYLCASSLSRGEDTQYFGPGTRLTVL.

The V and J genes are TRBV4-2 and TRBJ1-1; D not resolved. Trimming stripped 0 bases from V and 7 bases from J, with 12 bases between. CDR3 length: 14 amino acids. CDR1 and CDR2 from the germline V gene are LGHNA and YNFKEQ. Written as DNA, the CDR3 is TGTGCCAGCAGCCAAGATTTGGGTTACTATGAAGCTTTCTTT. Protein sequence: CASSQDLGYYEAFF.

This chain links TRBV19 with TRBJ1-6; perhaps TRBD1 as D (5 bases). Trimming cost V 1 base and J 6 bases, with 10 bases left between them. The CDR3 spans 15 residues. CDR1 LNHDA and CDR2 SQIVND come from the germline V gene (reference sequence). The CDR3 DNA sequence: TGTGCCAGTAGTATAGTGCGGGGGAGTAATTCACCCCTCCACTTT. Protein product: CASSIVRGSNSPLHF.

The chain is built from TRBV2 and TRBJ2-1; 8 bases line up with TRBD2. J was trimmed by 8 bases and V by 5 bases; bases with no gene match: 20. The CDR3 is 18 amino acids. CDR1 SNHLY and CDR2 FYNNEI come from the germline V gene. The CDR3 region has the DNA TGTGCCAGCAGTTTGTCATTAGCGGGATTCCCTGCCGGCGATGAGCAGTTCTTC. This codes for CASSLSLAGFPAGDEQFF.

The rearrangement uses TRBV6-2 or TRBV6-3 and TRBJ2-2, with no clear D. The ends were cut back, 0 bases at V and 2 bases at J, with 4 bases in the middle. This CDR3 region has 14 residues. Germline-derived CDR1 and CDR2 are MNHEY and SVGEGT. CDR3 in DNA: TGTGCCAGCAGTTACTCGAAAAACACCGGGGAGCTGTTTTTT. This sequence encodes CASSYSKNTGELFF.

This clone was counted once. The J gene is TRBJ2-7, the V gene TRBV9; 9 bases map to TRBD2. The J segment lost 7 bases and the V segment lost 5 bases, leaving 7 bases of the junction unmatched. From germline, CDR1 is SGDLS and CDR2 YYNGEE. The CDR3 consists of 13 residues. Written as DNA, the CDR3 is TGTGCCAGCAGTGGGACTAGCTGGGGGGAGCAGTACTTC. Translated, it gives CASSGTSWGEQYF.

The CDR3 reads CATSMARELDTQYF. Here the CDR3 DNA reads TGTGCCACCAGTATGGCCCGAGAGCTAGATACGCAGTATTTT. The chain joins TRBV24-1 to TRBJ2-3; D is ambiguous. With 6 bases removed from V and 5 bases from J, the gap between germline ends came to 14 bases. This CDR3 region has 14 residues. CDR1 is KGHDR, CDR2 SFDVKD, per germline.

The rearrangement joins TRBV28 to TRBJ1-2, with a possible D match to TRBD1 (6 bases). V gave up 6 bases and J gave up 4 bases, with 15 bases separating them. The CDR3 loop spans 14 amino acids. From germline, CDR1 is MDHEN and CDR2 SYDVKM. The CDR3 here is CASSLQGLSYGYTF. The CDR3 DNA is TGTGCCAGCAGCCTACAGGGCTTGAGCTATGGCTACACCTTC.

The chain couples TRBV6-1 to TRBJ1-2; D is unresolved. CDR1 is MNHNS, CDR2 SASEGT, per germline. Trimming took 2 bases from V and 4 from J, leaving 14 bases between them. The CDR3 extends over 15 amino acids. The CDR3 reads CASSETPSLGYGYTF. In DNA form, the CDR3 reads TGTGCCAGCAGTGAAACCCCCTCTCTAGGCTATGGCTACACCTTC.

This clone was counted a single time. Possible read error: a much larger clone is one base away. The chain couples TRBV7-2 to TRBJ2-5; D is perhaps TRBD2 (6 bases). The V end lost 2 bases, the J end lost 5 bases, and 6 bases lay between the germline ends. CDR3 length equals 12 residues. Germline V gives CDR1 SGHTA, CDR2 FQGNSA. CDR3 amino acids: CASSLRGETQYF. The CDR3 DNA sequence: TGTGCCAGCAGCTTACGGGGGGAGACCCAGTACTTC. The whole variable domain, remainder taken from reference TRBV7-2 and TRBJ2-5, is GAGVSQSPSNKVTEKGKDVELRCDPISGHTALYWYRQSLGQGLEFLIYFQGNSAPDKSGLPSDRFSAERTGGSVSTLTIQRTQQEDSAVYLCASSLRGETQYFGPGTRLLVL.

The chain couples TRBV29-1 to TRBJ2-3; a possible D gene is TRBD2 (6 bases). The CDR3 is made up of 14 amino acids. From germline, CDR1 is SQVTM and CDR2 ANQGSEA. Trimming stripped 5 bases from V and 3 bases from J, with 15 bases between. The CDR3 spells CSVPRGTLTDTQYF. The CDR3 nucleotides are TGCAGCGTTCCTCGGGGGACCTTGACAGATACGCAGTATTTT.